Following are 3 T cell receptor beta chains from one sample sequenced in a study of tissue T cells after allogeneic stem cell transplantation. As for time point: mouse harvest day 14 after allogeneic transplant. Tail vein injection delivered 10^7 T-cell-depleted bone marrow cells and 10^6 splenic CD5+ T cells. The method was immunoSEQ multiplex PCR; TCRdb's version includes in-frame clones alone and lacks a portion of them. The data show about 4,500 clones, 45% seen once. Sequenced sample: gut tissue. The receptors derive from a female BALB/c mouse given C57BL/6 T cells with graft-versus-host disease after an allogeneic hematopoietic cell transplant.

This clone has more than one count but fewer than ten. Mouse names are used for the genes. Read data end 1 residue before the CDR3 end; the end is taken from the germline J gene. This chain joins TRBV26 and TRBJ1-3; D may be TRBD1 (5 bases). Germline loops: CDR1 KGHPV, CDR2 FQNQEV (reference sequence). The CDR3 runs to 13 residues. V lost 4 bases and J lost 2, with 6 bases in between. This CDR3 is CASSPRAGNTLYF. CDR3 DNA, as far as it was read: TGTGCCAGCAGTCCCAGGGCTGGAAATACGCTCTAT.

Judged by abundance, this clone is medium-sized (0.01 to 0.1%). Gene names follow the mouse nomenclature. The CDR3 end lies 1 residue beyond the end of the read and is filled in from the germline J gene. V and J are TRBV13-2 and TRBJ1-2; tentative D call: TRBD1 (5 bases). The V end was cut by 0 bases, the J end by 2 bases, with 14 bases between. In germline, CDR1 is NNHNN, CDR2 SYGAGS (reference sequence). The CDR3 sequence is 16 residues long. The CDR3 loop is CASGDDRAGRNSDYTF. The part of the CDR3 DNA that was read is TGTGCCAGCGGTGATGACCGGGCAGGGAGGAACTCCGACTACACC.

This clone occurred once. Mouse names are used for the genes. The covered CDR3 bases are TGTGCCAGCAGTCTGGAGGGAAACACCGGGCAGCTCTAC. Its protein product is CASSLEGNTGQLY. The full CDR3 is CASSLEGNTGQLYF. The chain joins TRBV26 to TRBJ2-2, with D hard to call. The read comes to an end 1 residue before the CDR3 does, leaving the germline J gene to fill in the end. The CDR3 is 14 residues long. The V and J ends lost 2 bases and 1 base respectively, with 5 bases between them. Germline V gene data show CDR1 as KGHPV and CDR2 as FQNQEV (reference sequence).